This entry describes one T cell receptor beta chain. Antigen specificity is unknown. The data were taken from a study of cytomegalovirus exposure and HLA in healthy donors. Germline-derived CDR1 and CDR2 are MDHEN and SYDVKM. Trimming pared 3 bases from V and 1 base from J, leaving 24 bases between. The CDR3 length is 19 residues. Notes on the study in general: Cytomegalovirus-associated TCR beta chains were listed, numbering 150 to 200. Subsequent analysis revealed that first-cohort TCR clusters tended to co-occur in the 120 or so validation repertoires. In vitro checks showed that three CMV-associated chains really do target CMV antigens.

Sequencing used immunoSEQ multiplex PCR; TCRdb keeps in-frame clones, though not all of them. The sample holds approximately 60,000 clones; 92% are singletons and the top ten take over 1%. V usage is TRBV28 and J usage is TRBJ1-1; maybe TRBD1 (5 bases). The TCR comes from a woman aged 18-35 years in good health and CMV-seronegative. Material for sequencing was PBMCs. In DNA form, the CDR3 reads TGTGCCAGCAGTTTTCGTGAGCCGGAGAGCGAGGACAAGAACACTGAAGCTTTCTTT. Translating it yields CASSFREPESEDKNTEAFF.